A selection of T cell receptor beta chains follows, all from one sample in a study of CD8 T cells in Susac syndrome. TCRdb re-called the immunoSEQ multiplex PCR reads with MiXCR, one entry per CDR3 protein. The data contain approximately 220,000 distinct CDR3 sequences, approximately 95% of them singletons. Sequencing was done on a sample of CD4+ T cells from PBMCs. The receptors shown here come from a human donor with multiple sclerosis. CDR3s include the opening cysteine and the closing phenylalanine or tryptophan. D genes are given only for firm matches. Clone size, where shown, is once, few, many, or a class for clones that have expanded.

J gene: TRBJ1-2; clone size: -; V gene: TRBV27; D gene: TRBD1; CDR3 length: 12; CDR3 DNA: TGTGCCAGAGTGGCAGGGGGCTATGGCTACACCTTC; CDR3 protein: CARVAGGYGYTF
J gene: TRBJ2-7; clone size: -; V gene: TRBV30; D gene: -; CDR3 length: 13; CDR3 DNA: TGTGCCTGGAAGCCGGCGGGTACCAGCGAGCAGTACTTC; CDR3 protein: CAWKPAGTSEQYF
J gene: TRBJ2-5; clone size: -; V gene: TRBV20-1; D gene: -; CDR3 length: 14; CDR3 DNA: TGCAGTGCCACCGGACCTCCGTACCAAGAGACCCAGTACTTC; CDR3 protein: CSATGPPYQETQYF
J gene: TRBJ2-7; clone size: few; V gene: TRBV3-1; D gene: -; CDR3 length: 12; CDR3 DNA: TGTGCCAGCAGCCAACCCTCCTACGAGCAGTACTTC; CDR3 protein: CASSQPSYEQYF
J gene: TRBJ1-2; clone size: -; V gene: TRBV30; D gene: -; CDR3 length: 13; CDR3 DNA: TGTGCCTGGAGTAAGGGGGTCGCCTATGGCTACACCTTC; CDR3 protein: CAWSKGVAYGYTF
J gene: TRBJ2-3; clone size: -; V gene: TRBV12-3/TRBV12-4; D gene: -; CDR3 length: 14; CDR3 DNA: TGTGCCAGCAGCTCAGACGGACAGACAGATACGCAGTATTTT; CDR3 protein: CASSSDGQTDTQYF
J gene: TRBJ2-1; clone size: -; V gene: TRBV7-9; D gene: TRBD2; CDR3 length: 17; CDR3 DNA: TGTGCCAGCAGCTTCCCTAGCGGGGGGTCCCCCGCCAATGAGCAGTTCTTC; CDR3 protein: CASSFPSGGSPANEQFF
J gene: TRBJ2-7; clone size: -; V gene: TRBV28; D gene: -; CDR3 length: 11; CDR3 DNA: TGTGCCAGCAGTTTAGTTTACGAGCAGTACTTC; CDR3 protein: CASSLVYEQYF
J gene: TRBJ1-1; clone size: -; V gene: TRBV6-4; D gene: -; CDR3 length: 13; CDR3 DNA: TGTGCCAGCAGTGACGAATCGAACACTGAAGCTTTCTTT; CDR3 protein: CASSDESNTEAFF
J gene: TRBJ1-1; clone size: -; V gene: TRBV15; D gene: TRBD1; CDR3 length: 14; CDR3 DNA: TGTGCCACCAGCAAAGACAGGGTGAACACTGAAGCTTTCTTT; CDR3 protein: CATSKDRVNTEAFF
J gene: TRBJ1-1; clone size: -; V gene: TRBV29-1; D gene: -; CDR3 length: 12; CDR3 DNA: TGCAGCGTTTGGGCAGGAGACACTGAAGCTTTCTTT; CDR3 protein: CSVWAGDTEAFF
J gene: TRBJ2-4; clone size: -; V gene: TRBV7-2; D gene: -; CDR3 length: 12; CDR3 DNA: TGTGCCAGCAGCTCCTTGAGCCGTGTTCAGTACTTC; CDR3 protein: CASSSLSRVQYF
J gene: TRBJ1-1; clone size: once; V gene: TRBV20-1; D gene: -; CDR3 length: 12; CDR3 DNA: TGCAGTGCCCCTCCCGGGACCACTGAAGCTTTCTTT; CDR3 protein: CSAPPGTTEAFF
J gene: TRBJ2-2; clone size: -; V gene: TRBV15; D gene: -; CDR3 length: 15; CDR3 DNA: TGTGCCACCAGCAGGGACAGGGAGGGCACCGGGGAGCTGTTTTTT; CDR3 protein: CATSRDREGTGELFF
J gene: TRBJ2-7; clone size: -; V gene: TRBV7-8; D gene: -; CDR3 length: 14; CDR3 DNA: TGTGCCAGCAGCTTGGACAGCCAATCCTACGAGCAGTACTTC; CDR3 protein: CASSLDSQSYEQYF
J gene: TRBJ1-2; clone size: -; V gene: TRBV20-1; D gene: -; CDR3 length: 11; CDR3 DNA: TGCAGTGCTCCGAACCTGGATGGCTACACCTTC; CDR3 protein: CSAPNLDGYTF
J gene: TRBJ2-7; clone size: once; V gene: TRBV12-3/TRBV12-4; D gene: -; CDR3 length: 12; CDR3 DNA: TGTGCCAGCAGTTTAGCCGTCTACGAGCAGTACTTC; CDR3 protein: CASSLAVYEQYF